Below, one T cell receptor (beta chain) is given with its context. Per germline, CDR1 LGHNA and CDR2 YSLEER. This CDR3 is 17 amino acids long. This entry belongs to a study of T cells expressing NK-cell markers. From its re-call of the 5' RACE reads, TCRdb lists each CDR3 protein once, without DNA. The sample's table shows a few hundred thousand distinct CDR3 sequences. This receptor was taken from a man younger than 35 in good health. The gene calls are TRBV4-3 and TRBJ2-1; the D gene TCRdb calls, TRBD2, cannot be checked with no DNA. The sample comprised blood T cells: a sorted CD56 or NKG2C T cell subset, CD4+ or CD8+ T cells, or bulk PBMC T cells (not recorded which). The CDR3 spells CASSQEGSGGAYNEQFF.